The 20 T cell receptor beta chains below were found in one sample sequenced in a study of molecular identifiers for immune sequencing clone quantification. One entry per CDR3 protein results from TCRdb running MiXCR on the PCR reads. This table has about 35,000 distinct CDR3 sequences, around 18% appearing once. Sequencing input: naive CD8+ T cells from blood, with Jurkat cell RNA spiked in. Noted subset: FACS-sorted CD8+CD4-CCR7+CD45RA+ naive T cells. The receptors were gathered from a human donor in good health. Some libraries in this study had Jurkat cell RNA spiked in.

This chain links TRBV28 with TRBJ2-5; 12 nucleotides line up with TRBD2. The CDR3 spans 14 residues. The V and J ends lost 7 bases and 5 bases, in that order; junction bases with no gene match: 5. Germline values: CDR1 MDHEN, CDR2 SYDVKM. CDR3 sequence reads: CASKGGTSGETQYF. Here the CDR3 DNA reads TGTGCCAGCAAGGGGGGGACTAGCGGGGAGACCCAGTACTTC.

There are many counts of this clonotype. The chain uses TRBV4-1 and TRBJ1-4, with TRBD1 matching over 8 bases. The germline gives CDR1 MGHRA, CDR2 YSYEKL. The CDR3 totals 12 residues. The J segment lost 12 bases and the V segment lost 5 bases, leaving 5 bases of the junction unmatched. The CDR3 coding sequence is TGCGCCAGCAGCAAGGACAGGGTCGAACTGTTTTTT. This encodes CASSKDRVELFF.

The rearrangement uses TRBV27 and TRBJ2-7, with a possible D match to TRBD1 (6 bases). The CDR3 has 12 amino acids. Trimming removed 10 bases from V and 4 bases from J, with 14 bases in between. The germline V gene has CDR1 MNHEY and CDR2 SMNVEV (reference sequence). The CDR3 DNA is TGTGCCACTTCCACAGGGAATTACGAGCAGTACTTC. Translation gives CATSTGNYEQYF.

This clonotype was seen repeatedly, ten times or more. The chain carries TRBV6-5 and TRBJ2-3; 14 positions agree with TRBD2. There are 16 residues in the CDR3. Looked up from germline, CDR1 is MNHEY and CDR2 is SVGAGI. Trimming cost V 2 bases and J 5 bases; bases outside gene matches: 3. The CDR3 protein is CASSYPTSGRGDTQYF. The CDR3 nucleotides are TGTGCCAGCAGTTACCCGACTAGCGGGAGGGGAGATACGCAGTATTTT.

The CDR3 loop is CASSEGPAGWGDTQYF. For the CDR3, the DNA is TGTGCCAGCAGTGAAGGCCCAGCGGGGTGGGGAGATACGCAGTATTTT. V usage is TRBV6-1 and J usage is TRBJ2-3, with 7 nucleotides matching TRBD2. The ends lost 1 base at V and 5 bases at J; junction bases unmatched: 9. CDR1 MNHNS and CDR2 SASEGT come from the germline V gene. The CDR3 extends over 16 amino acids.

The V gene is TRBV9, the J gene TRBJ2-1, with 7 bases aligning to TRBD2. There are 15 residues in the CDR3. The junction had 8 bases not matched to a gene; V was cut back by 4 bases and J by 4 bases. CDR1 is SGDLS and CDR2 is YYNGEE in the germline V gene. This CDR3 reads CASSPRLALYNEQFF. CDR3 nucleotide sequence: TGTGCCAGCAGCCCCCGACTAGCCCTTTACAATGAGCAGTTCTTC.

This clonotype was seen repeatedly, ten times or more. This sequence joins TRBV5-4 and TRBJ2-1, with unresolved D. CDR1 SGHNT and CDR2 YYREEE come from the germline V gene (reference sequence). The CDR3 is made up of 14 amino acids. V shed 4 bases and J shed 7 bases, with 15 bases lying between them. The CDR3: CASSRTTWPNEQFF. CDR3 nucleotides: TGTGCCAGCAGCCGAACTACTTGGCCTAATGAGCAGTTCTTC.

Points on this clonotype: Given a much more abundant clone one base away, this may be a read error. The CDR3 reads CASSPGTEAPAGQFF. The CDR3 nucleotides are TGTGCCAGCAGCCCAGGGACAGAGGCGCCGGCTGGGCAGTTCTTC. The chain employs TRBV5-8 and TRBJ2-1; 7 bases align to TRBD1. This CDR3 spans 15 amino acids. From germline, CDR1 is SGHTS and CDR2 YDEGEE. Germline trimming cut 4 bases from V and 12 bases from J; bases unmatched to any gene: 16.

This clonotype has only a few counts. The V gene is TRBV28, the J gene TRBJ2-7; 11 nucleotides agree with TRBD2. CDR1 and CDR2 (germline): MDHEN, SYDVKM. The CDR3 totals 16 residues. V dropped 5 bases and J dropped 3; count of bases not matched to a gene: 9. The CDR3 is CASSTPLLAGVYEQYF. CDR3 nucleotide sequence: TGTGCCAGCAGTACCCCTCTACTAGCGGGAGTCTACGAGCAGTACTTC.

This chain joins TRBV4-3 and TRBJ2-3; 11 bases are shared with TRBD2. This CDR3 is built from 14 residues. Trimming took 4 bases from V and 6 from J; bases not matched to a gene: 3. Germline CDR1 is LGHNA and CDR2 is YSLEER. This CDR3 is CASSPIAGGDTQYF. CDR3 sequence (DNA): TGCGCCAGCAGCCCGATAGCGGGAGGGGATACGCAGTATTTT.

This clonotype turned up a few times. The V and J genes are TRBV28 and TRBJ1-1, with D possibly matching TRBD1 (5 bases). The CDR3 totals 12 residues. Germline values: CDR1 MDHEN, CDR2 SYDVKM. V was pared by 2 bases and J by 8 bases, with 9 bases between. This CDR3 is CASSLRGLEAFF. In nucleotides, the CDR3 is TGTGCCAGCAGTTTAAGGGGCCTAGAAGCTTTCTTT.

This clonotype was seen a handful of times. The gene calls are TRBV7-8 and TRBJ1-5; a weak D match, TRBD1 (6 bases). Germline CDR1 SGHVS, CDR2 FQNEAQ. The CDR3 length is 15 residues. Trimming removed 5 bases from V and 0 bases from J, with 11 bases in between. This CDR3 is CASSRTGYSNQPQHF. For the CDR3, the DNA is TGTGCCAGCAGCCGCACAGGGTATAGCAATCAGCCCCAGCATTTT.

This clonotype was found many times. The chain joins TRBV7-9 to TRBJ1-1, with D perhaps TRBD1 (5 bases). The germline V and J ends were trimmed by 5 bases and 4 bases, with 14 bases remaining between them. The CDR3 runs 14 residues. The germline V gene has CDR1 SEHNR and CDR2 FQNEAQ (reference sequence). Here the CDR3 DNA reads TGTGCCAGCAGCCGACAGTCCTTTGGCACTGAAGCTTTCTTT. Translated, it gives CASSRQSFGTEAFF.

V and J are TRBV7-6 and TRBJ2-6; possible D gene TRBD1, 6 bases. Germline CDR1 is SGHVS and CDR2 is FNYEAQ. V lost 1 base to trimming and J lost 2 bases, with 12 bases between them. The CDR3 runs to 17 residues. The CDR3 sequence: CASSLVWAGAGANVLTF. DNA for the CDR3: TGTGCCAGCAGCTTAGTGTGGGCAGGGGCTGGGGCCAACGTCCTGACTTTC.

This clonotype has a count of ten or more. The gene calls are TRBV27 and TRBJ2-7; weak D call: TRBD1 (7 bases). Deletions cut 6 bases from V and 0 bases from J, with 15 bases between. Germline CDR1 and CDR2: MNHEY and SMNVEV (reference sequence). The CDR3 is 15 residues long. The CDR3 spells CASSQGGRSSYEQYF. The CDR3 nucleotides read TGTGCCAGCAGCCAGGGGGGACGGAGCTCCTACGAGCAGTACTTC.

V usage is TRBV7-6 and J usage is TRBJ1-1; a possible D gene is TRBD1 (5 bases). With 2 bases removed from V and 2 bases from J, the gap between germline ends came to 15 bases. The germline V gene has CDR1 SGHVS and CDR2 FNYEAQ. The CDR3 spans 16 residues. The CDR3 spells CASSLRVEGSNTEAFF. The CDR3 DNA is TGTGCCAGCAGCTTACGGGTGGAGGGGAGTAACACTGAAGCTTTCTTT.

This clonotype has ten or more counts. CDR3 DNA sequence: TGTGCCAGCAGTTTACGGCTAGCGGGGGGGGATGAGCAGTTCTTC. This gives the protein CASSLRLAGGDEQFF. J is TRBJ2-1 and V is TRBV28, with 12 bases matching TRBD2. This CDR3 is 15 amino acids long. With V trimmed by 2 bases and J by 8 bases, 4 bases remained unmatched. Germline CDR1 and CDR2: MDHEN and SYDVKM.

This clonotype has a count of ten or more. V gene TRBV7-9 combines with J gene TRBJ2-1, with a possible D match to TRBD2 (6 bases). This CDR3 is built from 15 residues. V was shortened by 1 base and J by 8 bases, with 15 bases between the two germline ends. Germline loops: CDR1 SEHNR, CDR2 FQNEAQ (reference sequence). Here the CDR3 reads CASSLGAGSRDEQFF. CDR3 coding DNA: TGTGCCAGCAGCTTAGGGGCCGGGAGTAGGGATGAGCAGTTCTTC.

The sample holds many counts of this clonotype. The CDR3 is CASSLDRGNSYNEQFF. The CDR3 coding sequence is TGCGCCAGCAGCTTGGACCGGGGAAACTCCTACAATGAGCAGTTCTTC. This chain links TRBV5-1 with TRBJ2-1; tentatively, D is TRBD2 (5 bases). This CDR3 is built from 16 residues. Trimming stripped 0 bases from V and 0 bases from J, with 10 bases between. Germline loops: CDR1 SGHRS, CDR2 YFSETQ.

This clonotype came up many times. The chain joins TRBV7-7 to TRBJ1-5, with D maybe TRBD1 (5 bases). V was clipped by 1 base and J by 0 bases, with 19 bases between them. Germline CDR1 is SSHAT and CDR2 is FNYEAQ (reference sequence). There are 19 residues in the CDR3. The CDR3 sequence: CASSLGSGGKRGSNQPQHF. Here the CDR3 DNA reads TGTGCCAGCAGCTTAGGTTCCGGGGGAAAGAGGGGTAGCAATCAGCCCCAGCATTTT.